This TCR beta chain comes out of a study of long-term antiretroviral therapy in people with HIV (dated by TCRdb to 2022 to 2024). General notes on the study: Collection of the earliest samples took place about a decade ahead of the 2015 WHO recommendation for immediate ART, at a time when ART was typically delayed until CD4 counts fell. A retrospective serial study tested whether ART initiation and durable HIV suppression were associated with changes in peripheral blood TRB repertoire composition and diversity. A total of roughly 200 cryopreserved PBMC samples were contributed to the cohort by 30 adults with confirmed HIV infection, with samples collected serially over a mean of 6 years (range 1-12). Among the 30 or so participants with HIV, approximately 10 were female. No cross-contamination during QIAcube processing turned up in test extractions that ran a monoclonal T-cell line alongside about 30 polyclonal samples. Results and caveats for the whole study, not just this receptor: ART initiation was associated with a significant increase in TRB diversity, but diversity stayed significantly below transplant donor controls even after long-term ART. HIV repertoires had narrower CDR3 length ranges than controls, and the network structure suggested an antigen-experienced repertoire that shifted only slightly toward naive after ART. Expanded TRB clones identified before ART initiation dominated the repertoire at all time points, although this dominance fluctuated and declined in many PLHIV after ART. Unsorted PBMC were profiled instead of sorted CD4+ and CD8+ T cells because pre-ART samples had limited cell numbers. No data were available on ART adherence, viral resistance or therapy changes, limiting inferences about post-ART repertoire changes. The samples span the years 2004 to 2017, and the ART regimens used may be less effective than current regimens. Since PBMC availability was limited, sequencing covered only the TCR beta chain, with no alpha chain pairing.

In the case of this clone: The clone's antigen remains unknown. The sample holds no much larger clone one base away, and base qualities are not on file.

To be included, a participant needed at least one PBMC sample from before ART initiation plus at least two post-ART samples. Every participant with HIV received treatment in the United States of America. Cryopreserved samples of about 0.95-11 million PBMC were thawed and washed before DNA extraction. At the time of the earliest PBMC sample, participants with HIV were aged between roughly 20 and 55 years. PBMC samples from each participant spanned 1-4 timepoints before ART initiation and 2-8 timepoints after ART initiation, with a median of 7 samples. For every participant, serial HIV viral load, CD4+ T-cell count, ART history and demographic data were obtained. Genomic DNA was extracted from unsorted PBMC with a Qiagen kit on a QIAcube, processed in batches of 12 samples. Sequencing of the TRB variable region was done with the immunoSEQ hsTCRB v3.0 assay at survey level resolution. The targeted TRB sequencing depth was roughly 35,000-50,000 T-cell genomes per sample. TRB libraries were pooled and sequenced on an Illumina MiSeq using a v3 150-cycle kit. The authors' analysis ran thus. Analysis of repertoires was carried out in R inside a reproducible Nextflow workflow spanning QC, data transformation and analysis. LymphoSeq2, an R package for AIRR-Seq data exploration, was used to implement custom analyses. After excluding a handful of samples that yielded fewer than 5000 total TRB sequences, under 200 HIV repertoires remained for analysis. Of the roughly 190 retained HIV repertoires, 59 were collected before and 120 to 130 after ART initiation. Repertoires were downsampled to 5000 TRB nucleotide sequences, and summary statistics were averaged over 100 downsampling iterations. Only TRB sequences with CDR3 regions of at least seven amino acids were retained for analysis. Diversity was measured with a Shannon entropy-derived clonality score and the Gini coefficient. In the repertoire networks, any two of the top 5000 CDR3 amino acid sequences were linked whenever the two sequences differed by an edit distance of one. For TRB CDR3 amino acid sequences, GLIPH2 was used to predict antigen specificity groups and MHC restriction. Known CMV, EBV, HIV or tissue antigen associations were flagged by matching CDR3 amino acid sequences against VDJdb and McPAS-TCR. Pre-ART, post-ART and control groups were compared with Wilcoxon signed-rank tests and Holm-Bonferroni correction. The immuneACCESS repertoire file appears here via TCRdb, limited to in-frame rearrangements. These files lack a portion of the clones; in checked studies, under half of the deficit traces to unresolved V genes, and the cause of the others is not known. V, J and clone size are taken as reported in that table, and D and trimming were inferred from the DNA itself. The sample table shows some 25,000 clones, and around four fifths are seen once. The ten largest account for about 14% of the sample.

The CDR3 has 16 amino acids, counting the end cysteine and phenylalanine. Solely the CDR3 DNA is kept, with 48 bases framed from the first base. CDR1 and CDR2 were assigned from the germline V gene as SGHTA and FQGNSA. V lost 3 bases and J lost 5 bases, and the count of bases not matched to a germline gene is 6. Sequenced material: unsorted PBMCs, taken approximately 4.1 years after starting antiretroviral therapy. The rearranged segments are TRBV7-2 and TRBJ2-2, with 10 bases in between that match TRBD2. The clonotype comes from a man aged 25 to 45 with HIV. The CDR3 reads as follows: CASSFLSGRGTGELFF. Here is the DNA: TGTGCCAGCAGCTTTCTGAGCGGGAGGGGTACCGGGGAGCTGTTTTTT.